This is a list of T cell receptor beta chains from one sample in a study of blood T cell repertoires in COVID-19. Profiled with immunoSEQ multiplex PCR; TCRdb holds only in-frame clones, not every one. The table has some 260,000 clones, 88% seen once. Input material: peripheral blood. These receptors originate from a young woman with COVID-19, enrolled during active disease. Each CDR3 is given with its conserved first and last residue. A D gene is named only where the DNA matches it firmly. The listing skips clone size in some rows; elsewhere it reads once, few, many or a size class.

clone_size j_call v_call d_call cdr3_nt cdr3_aa
many TRBJ2-7 TRBV10-1 - TGCGCCAGCAGTGATGGCCACGAGCAGTACTTC CASSDGHEQYF
- TRBJ2-3 TRBV7-2 TRBD2 TGTGCCAGCAGTCCGGGGGGGCCGGGCACAGATACGCAGTATTTT CASSPGGPGTDTQYF
once TRBJ2-3 TRBV7-2 TRBD1 TGTGCCAGCAGCTTAGCCAGGGGGATGGATACGCAGTATTTT CASSLARGMDTQYF
once TRBJ2-2 TRBV6-1 TRBD2 TGTGCCAGCAGTGAAGCGGGGGGGGCCGGGGAGCTGTTTTTT CASSEAGGAGELFF
- TRBJ1-2 TRBV6-5 TRBD1 TGTGCCAGCAGTTACTCGCAGGGGGCTAGGTATGGCTACACCTTC CASSYSQGARYGYTF
- TRBJ2-1 TRBV5-1 TRBD2 TGCGCCAGCAGCAATCTAGCGGGAGGGGGTCTCAATGAGCAGTTCTTC CASSNLAGGGLNEQFF
- TRBJ1-3 TRBV30 TRBD1 TGTGCCTGGGGACAGGGGATCACAGGAAACACCATATATTTT CAWGQGITGNTIYF
once TRBJ1-2 TRBV5-4 - TGTGCCAGCAGCATACAGGGAGCCCTTAACTATGGCTACACCTTC CASSIQGALNYGYTF
- TRBJ2-3 TRBV5-1 - TGCGCCAGCAGCCGCACCGGGACTCCTCTTAAGTATTTT CASSRTGTPLKYF
- TRBJ1-5 TRBV28 - TGTGCCAGCAGTTTAGGAGCAACAGGGAGCGCGGATCAGCCCCAGCATTTT CASSLGATGSADQPQHF
- TRBJ1-5 TRBV6-4 TRBD1 TGTGCCAGCAGTGAGGGATGGACAGGGGGCCTGAGGAATCAGCCCCAGCATTTT CASSEGWTGGLRNQPQHF
- TRBJ1-2 TRBV25-1 - TGTGCCAGTACCTCGGACACTACTAACTATGGCTACACCTTC CASTSDTTNYGYTF
- TRBJ1-1 TRBV11-3 - TGTGCCAGCAGCTTAGGGGTCAGGGGCACTGAAGCTTTCTTT CASSLGVRGTEAFF
- TRBJ2-5 TRBV6-5 TRBD2 TGTGCCAGCAGTTACCACTCGGCGGGGGAGGGGGAGACCCAGTACTTC CASSYHSAGEGETQYF
- TRBJ1-2 TRBV11-2 - TGTGCCAGCCGCGCCGGAGGCGGGGTCTATGGCTACACCTTC CASRAGGGVYGYTF
- TRBJ2-7 TRBV6-5 TRBD1 TGTGCCAGCAGACGGGGACAGGATCCTAAGAGCGAGCAGTACTTC CASRRGQDPKSEQYF
- TRBJ2-3 TRBV28 TRBD2 TGTGCCACCACCCGGTCGGGACTAGACACAGATACGCAGTATTTT CATTRSGLDTDTQYF
- TRBJ1-2 TRBV4-2 - TGTGCCAGCAGCCAAAATTCAGACGGAGGCCGTTGGGGTAACTATGGCTACACCTTC CASSQNSDGGRWGNYGYTF
- TRBJ2-1 TRBV6-4 - TGTGCCAGCAGTGATCAGGGGGGTAGCTCCTACAATGAGCAGTTCTTC CASSDQGGSSYNEQFF
- TRBJ2-1 TRBV7-9 - TGTGCCAGCAGCCCCGACAGGCCCGACTCCTACAATGAGCAGTTCTTC CASSPDRPDSYNEQFF
- TRBJ2-1 TRBV5-4 TRBD2 TGTGCCAGCACCGTCCCGGGACTAGCGGGGGATGAGCAGTTCTTC CASTVPGLAGDEQFF
few TRBJ1-1 TRBV6-5 - TGTGCCAGCAATCACGGGGGAAGGAGCACTGAAGCTTTCTTT CASNHGGRSTEAFF
- TRBJ1-2 TRBV29-1 - TGCAGCGTTGAGGCAGCTAACTATGGCTACACCTTC CSVEAANYGYTF
- TRBJ1-2 TRBV6-2/TRBV6-3 - TGTGCCAGCAGTTCGGAGCGGCAAGCCCTGAACTATGGCTACACCTTC CASSSERQALNYGYTF
- TRBJ2-7 TRBV7-2 - TGTGCCAGCAGCCGTGGACTGAGCTACGAGCAGTACTTC CASSRGLSYEQYF
- TRBJ2-5 TRBV11-3 - TGTGCCAGCAGCTTAGGACAGTACTCCAAAGAGACCCAGTACTTC CASSLGQYSKETQYF
once TRBJ2-3 TRBV12-3/TRBV12-4 - TGTGCCAGCAGTTTCTATGATACGCAGTATTTT CASSFYDTQYF
- TRBJ2-1 TRBV4-3 TRBD2 TGCGCCAGCAGCCAAGATCCGACTAGCGGGAGACGAGAGCAGTTCTTC CASSQDPTSGRREQFF
- TRBJ2-5 TRBV9 - TGTGCCAGCAGCGGACGACAACTCCAAGAGACCCAGTACTTC CASSGRQLQETQYF
- TRBJ2-1 TRBV6-2/TRBV6-3 TRBD2 TGTGCCAGCAGTAGTAGCGGGGACCCGAGGGATGAGCAGTTCTTC CASSSSGDPRDEQFF
- TRBJ1-3 TRBV19 TRBD1 TGTGCCAGTAGCCAAATCCGGGACAGCGGAGTAGGGGGTGCTGGATTATATTTT CASSQIRDSGVGGAGLYF
- TRBJ2-1 TRBV15 TRBD2 TGTGCCACCAGCTTGGGGTTCGGGGGGGCCTTTGAGCAGTTCTTC CATSLGFGGAFEQFF
- TRBJ2-5 TRBV6-5 - TGTGCCAGCAGTTATGGGGCCCCTGGGGAGACCCAGTACTTC CASSYGAPGETQYF
- TRBJ2-5 TRBV19 - TGTGCCAGTAGTACCGGGTCTCAAGAGACCCAGTACTTC CASSTGSQETQYF
- TRBJ1-2 TRBV5-8 TRBD1 TGTGCCAGCAGCTTGGAATTGGGGACAGGAACATACGGCTACACCTTC CASSLELGTGTYGYTF
- TRBJ2-2 TRBV3-1/TRBV3-2 TRBD2 TGTGCCAGCAGCCAAGGGTTAGAAGCGGGGGGCTTAGACGGGGAGCTGTTTTTT CASSQGLEAGGLDGELFF
- TRBJ1-2 TRBV5-4 - TGTGCCAGCAGCTGGTGGGGGGGTAACTATGGCTACACCTTC CASSWWGGNYGYTF
- TRBJ1-6 TRBV6-5 TRBD1 TGTGCCAGCCAACAGGGGACGGGGTCACCCCTCCACTTT CASQQGTGSPLHF
once TRBJ2-1 TRBV11-3 - TGTGCCAGCAGCTTAGGGAGTTACAATGAGCAGTTCTTC CASSLGSYNEQFF
- TRBJ1-6 TRBV27 TRBD1 TGTGCCAGCAGTTTAGGGTTCCAAGGACAGGGAGGGTATAATTCACCCCTCCACTTT CASSLGFQGQGGYNSPLHF
- TRBJ2-3 TRBV7-2 TRBD2 TGTGCCAGCAGCTCACCCCTGTGGACTAGCGGGGGGCCGAGTACGCAGTATTTT CASSSPLWTSGGPSTQYF
- TRBJ2-1 TRBV7-2 TRBD2 TGTGCCAGCAGCCCACGGGCGGGGGGCAGCGACTACAATGAGCAGTTCTTC CASSPRAGGSDYNEQFF
- TRBJ2-1 TRBV27 - TGTGCCAGCAGTTTATCACTGAATACCTACAATGAGCAGTTCTTC CASSLSLNTYNEQFF
- TRBJ2-3 TRBV7-7 - TGTGCTAGCAGCTTACTGGGCGGGCCCACAGATACGCAGTATTTT CASSLLGGPTDTQYF
once TRBJ1-1 TRBV5-1 TRBD1 TGCGCCAGCAGCTTTAGCTCGGCAGGGGGCATGAACACTGAAGCTTTCTTT CASSFSSAGGMNTEAFF
- TRBJ2-1 TRBV27 - TGTGCCAGCAGCCGCACGGGTGTGCAGTTCTTC CASSRTGVQFF
- TRBJ2-5 TRBV3-1/TRBV3-2 - TGTGCCAGCAGCCAACAAGGGGCTGGTCAAGAGACCCAGTACTTC CASSQQGAGQETQYF
- TRBJ1-1 TRBV4-2 TRBD1 TGTGCCAGCAGCCAAGCGATACAGGGGATGGTAAACACTGAAGCTTTCTTT CASSQAIQGMVNTEAFF
- TRBJ2-5 TRBV5-4 TRBD2 TGTGCCAGCAGCCCGCCCGGGGGGGAGACCCAGTACTTC CASSPPGGETQYF
once TRBJ2-4 TRBV28 TRBD1 TGTGCCAGCAGTCCCTGGTCAGGACAGGGACAAAACATTCAGTACTTC CASSPWSGQGQNIQYF
- TRBJ1-6 TRBV4-3 - TGCGCCAGCAGCCAAGACGTAAAAGACTCTAGCTCCTATAATTCACCCCTCCACTTT CASSQDVKDSSSYNSPLHF
- TRBJ2-3 TRBV11-2 - TGTGCCAGCAGTCGGACCCTGAGCGGGACAGATACGCAGTATTTT CASSRTLSGTDTQYF
- TRBJ2-7 TRBV18 TRBD2 TGTGCCAGCTCACCCCCCGGCGGGGGCTACGAGCAGTACTTC CASSPPGGGYEQYF
- TRBJ2-1 TRBV5-1 TRBD2 TGCGCCAGCAGCATAGACCCTACTAGCGGGGGATACAATGAGCAGTTCTTC CASSIDPTSGGYNEQFF